This TCR beta chain stems from a study of blood T cell repertoires in COVID-19. Germline V CDR1 and CDR2: LNHNV, YYDKDF (reference sequence). This CDR3 is 13 amino acids long. V was cut by 0 bases and J by 6 bases, with 5 bases left in between. This clone is a singleton in its sample. Here immunoSEQ multiplex PCR was the method, and the copy in TCRdb shows in-frame clones only, minus some. The sample lists 60,000 to 70,000 clones, 85% occurring once. This sequence joins TRBV15 and TRBJ2-2; the D is unclear. Sequencing was performed on peripheral blood. The receptor was isolated from a man aged 50 to 60 with acute or convalescent COVID-19. DNA of the CDR3: TGTGCCACCAGCAGAGATCTATCCGGGGAGCTGTTTTTT. Residues: CATSRDLSGELFF.